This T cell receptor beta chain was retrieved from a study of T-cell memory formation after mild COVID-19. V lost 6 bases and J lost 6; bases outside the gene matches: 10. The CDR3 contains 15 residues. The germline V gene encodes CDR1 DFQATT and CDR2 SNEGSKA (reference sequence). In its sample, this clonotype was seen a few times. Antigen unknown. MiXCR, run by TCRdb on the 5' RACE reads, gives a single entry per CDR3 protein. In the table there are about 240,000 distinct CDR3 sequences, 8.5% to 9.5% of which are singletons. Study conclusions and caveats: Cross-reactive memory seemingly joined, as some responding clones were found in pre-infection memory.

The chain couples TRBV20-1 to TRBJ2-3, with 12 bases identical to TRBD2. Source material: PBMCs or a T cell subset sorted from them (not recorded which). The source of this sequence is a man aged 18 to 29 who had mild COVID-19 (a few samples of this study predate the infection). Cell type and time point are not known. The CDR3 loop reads CSAGPSGGAVDTQYF. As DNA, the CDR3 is TGCAGTGCGGGCCCTAGCGGGGGGGCTGTGGATACGCAGTATTTT.